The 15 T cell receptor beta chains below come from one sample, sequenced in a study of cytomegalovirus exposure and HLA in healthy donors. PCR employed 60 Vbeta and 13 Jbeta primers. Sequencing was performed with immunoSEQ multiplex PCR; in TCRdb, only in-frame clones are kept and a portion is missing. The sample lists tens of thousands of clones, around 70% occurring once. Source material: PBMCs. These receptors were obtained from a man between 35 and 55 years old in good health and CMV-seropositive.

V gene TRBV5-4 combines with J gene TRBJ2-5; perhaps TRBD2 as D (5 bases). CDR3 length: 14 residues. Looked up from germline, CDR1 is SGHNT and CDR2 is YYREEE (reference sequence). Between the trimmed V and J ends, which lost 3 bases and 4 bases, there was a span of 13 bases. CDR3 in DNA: TGTGCCAGCAGCTCTGAGGCTGGGAGAGAGACCCAGTACTTC. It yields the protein CASSSEAGRETQYF.

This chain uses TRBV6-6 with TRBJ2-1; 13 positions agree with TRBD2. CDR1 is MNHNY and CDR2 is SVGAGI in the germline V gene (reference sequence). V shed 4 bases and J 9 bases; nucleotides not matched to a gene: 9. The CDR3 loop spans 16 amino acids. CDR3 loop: CASSLKTSGGASEQFF. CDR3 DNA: TGTGCCAGCAGTTTAAAAACTAGCGGGGGGGCCAGTGAGCAGTTCTTC.

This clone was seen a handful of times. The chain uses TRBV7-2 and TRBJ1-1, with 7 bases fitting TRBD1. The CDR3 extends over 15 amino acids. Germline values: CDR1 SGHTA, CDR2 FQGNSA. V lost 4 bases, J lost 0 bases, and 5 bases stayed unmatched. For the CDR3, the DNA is TGTGCCAGCAGCTCCGACAGGGCTTTGAACACTGAAGCTTTCTTT. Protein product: CASSSDRALNTEAFF.

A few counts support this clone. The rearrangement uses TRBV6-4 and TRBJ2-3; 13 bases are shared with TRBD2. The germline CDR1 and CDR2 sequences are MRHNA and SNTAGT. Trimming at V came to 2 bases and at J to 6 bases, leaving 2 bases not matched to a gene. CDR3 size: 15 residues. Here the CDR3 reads CASSDTSGGADTQYF. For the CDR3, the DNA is TGTGCCAGCAGTGACACTAGCGGGGGGGCCGATACGCAGTATTTT.

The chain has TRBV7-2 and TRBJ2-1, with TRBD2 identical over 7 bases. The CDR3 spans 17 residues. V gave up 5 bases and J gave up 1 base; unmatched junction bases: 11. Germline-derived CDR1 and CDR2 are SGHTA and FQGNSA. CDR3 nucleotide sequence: TGTGCCAGCAGCCCTCCGGAGCGGGGTGGGTCCTACAATGAGCAGTTCTTC. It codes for CASSPPERGGSYNEQFF.

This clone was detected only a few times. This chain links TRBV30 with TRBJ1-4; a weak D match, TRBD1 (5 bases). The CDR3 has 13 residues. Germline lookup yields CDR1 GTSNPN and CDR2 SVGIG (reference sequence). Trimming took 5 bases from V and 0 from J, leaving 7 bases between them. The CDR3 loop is CAWRGATNEKLFF. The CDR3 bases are TGTGCCTGGCGGGGGGCAACTAATGAAAAACTGTTTTTT. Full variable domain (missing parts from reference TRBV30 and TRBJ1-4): SQTIHQWPATLVQPVGSPLSLECTVEGTSNPNLYWYRQAAGRGLQLLFYSVGIGQISSEVPQNLSASRPQDRQFILSSKKLLLSDSGFYLCAWRGATNEKLFFGSGTQLSVL.

The CDR3 sequence: CASSESRLADEQYF. In DNA, the CDR3 is TGTGCCAGCAGCGAGAGCAGACTAGCGGATGAGCAGTACTTC. The chain uses TRBV5-4 and TRBJ2-5, with 9 bases identical to TRBD2. Trimming cost V 4 bases and J 11 bases; bases outside gene matches: 12. Germline V gives CDR1 SGHNT, CDR2 YYREEE (reference sequence). This CDR3 contains 14 residues.

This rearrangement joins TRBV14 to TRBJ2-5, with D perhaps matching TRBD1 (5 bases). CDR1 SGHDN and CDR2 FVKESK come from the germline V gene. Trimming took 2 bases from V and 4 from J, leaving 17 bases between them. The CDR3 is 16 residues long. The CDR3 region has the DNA TGTGCCAGCAGCCAATTTGGGTTAAACAGGCGAGAGACCCAGTACTTC. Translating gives CASSQFGLNRRETQYF.

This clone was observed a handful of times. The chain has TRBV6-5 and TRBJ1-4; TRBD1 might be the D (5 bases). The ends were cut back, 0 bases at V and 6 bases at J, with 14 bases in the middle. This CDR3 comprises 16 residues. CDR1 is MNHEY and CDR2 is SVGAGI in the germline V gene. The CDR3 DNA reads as TGTGCCAGCAGTTACTCCAGGGCGGCGCTCCATGAAAAACTGTTTTTT. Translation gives CASSYSRAALHEKLFF.

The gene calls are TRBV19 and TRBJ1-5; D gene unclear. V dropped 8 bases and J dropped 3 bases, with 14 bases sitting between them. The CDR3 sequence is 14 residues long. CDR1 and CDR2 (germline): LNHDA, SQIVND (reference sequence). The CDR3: CASGRLGNNQPQHF. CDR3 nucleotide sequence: TGTGCCAGTGGTAGGTTGGGCAACAATCAGCCCCAGCATTTT.

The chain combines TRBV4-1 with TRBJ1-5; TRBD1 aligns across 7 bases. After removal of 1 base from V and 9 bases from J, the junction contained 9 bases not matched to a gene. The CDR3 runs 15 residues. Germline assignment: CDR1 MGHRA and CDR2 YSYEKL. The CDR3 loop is CASSQVEGADRPQHF. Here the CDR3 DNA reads TGCGCCAGCAGCCAAGTCGAGGGGGCGGATCGGCCCCAGCATTTT.

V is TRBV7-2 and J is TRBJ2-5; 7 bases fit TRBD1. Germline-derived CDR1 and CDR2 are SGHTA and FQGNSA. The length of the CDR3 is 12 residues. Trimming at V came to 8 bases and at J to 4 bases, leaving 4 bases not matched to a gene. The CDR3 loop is CASGDRAETQYF. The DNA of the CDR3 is TGTGCCAGCGGTGACAGGGCAGAGACCCAGTACTTC.

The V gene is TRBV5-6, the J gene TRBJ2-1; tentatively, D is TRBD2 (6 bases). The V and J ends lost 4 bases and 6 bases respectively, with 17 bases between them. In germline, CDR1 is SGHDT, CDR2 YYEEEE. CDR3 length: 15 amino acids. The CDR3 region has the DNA TGTGCCAGCAGCCCCGACCCGGAGGGTTTCAATGAGCAGTTCTTC. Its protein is CASSPDPEGFNEQFF.

The chain's CDR3 is CASSTTGGQETQYF. CDR3 bases: TGTGCCAGTAGCACCACAGGGGGCCAAGAGACCCAGTACTTC. The chain carries TRBV19 and TRBJ2-5, with TRBD1 matching 8 bases. The CDR3 sequence is 14 residues long. Germline trimming cut 6 bases from V and 1 base from J; bases unmatched to any gene: 4. The germline V gene encodes CDR1 LNHDA and CDR2 SQIVND (reference sequence).

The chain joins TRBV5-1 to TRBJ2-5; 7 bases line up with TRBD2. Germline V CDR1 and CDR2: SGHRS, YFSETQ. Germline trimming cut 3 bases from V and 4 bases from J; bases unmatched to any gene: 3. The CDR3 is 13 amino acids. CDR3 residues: CASSYPSGETQYF. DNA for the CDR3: TGCGCCAGCAGCTATCCTAGCGGAGAGACCCAGTACTTC.